A selection of T cell receptor beta chains follows, all from one sample in a study of cytomegalovirus exposure and HLA in healthy donors. Profiled with immunoSEQ multiplex PCR; TCRdb holds only in-frame clones, not every one. Found here are roughly 140,000 clones, 70% to 90% of them singletons; the top ten hold approximately 8.5%. The sequencing sample was made of PBMCs. The receptor source for this set is a woman between 18 and 29 years old in good health and CMV-seropositive. Both conserved end residues are part of each CDR3. Each record gives: J gene, clone size, V gene, D gene, CDR3 protein, CDR3 DNA. The D gene is left open where the match is weak. Rows may omit the clone size; those that give it use once, few, many or a size class.

J gene: TRBJ2-7
clone size: -
V gene: TRBV7-9
D gene: TRBD2
CDR3 protein: CASRPNWGGYEQYF
CDR3 DNA: TGTGCCAGCAGACCAAATTGGGGGGGCTACGAGCAGTACTTC

J gene: TRBJ2-5
clone size: -
V gene: TRBV27
D gene: TRBD2
CDR3 protein: CAIRRGAGGQETQYF
CDR3 DNA: TGTGCCATCAGGAGGGGAGCGGGGGGCCAAGAGACCCAGTACTTC

J gene: TRBJ1-3
clone size: -
V gene: TRBV5-1
D gene: -
CDR3 protein: CASRSFSGSGNTIYF
CDR3 DNA: TGCGCCAGCCGCTCGTTTTCGGGGTCTGGAAACACCATATATTTT

J gene: TRBJ1-6
clone size: -
V gene: TRBV28
D gene: -
CDR3 protein: CASSPRGLNNSPLHF
CDR3 DNA: TGTGCCAGCAGTCCCCGGGGACTGAACAATTCACCCCTCCACTTT

J gene: TRBJ1-2
clone size: -
V gene: TRBV7-2
D gene: TRBD1
CDR3 protein: CASSTDRARGGYTF
CDR3 DNA: TGTGCCAGCAGCACAGACAGGGCAAGAGGTGGCTACACCTTC

J gene: TRBJ2-7
clone size: -
V gene: TRBV2
D gene: -
CDR3 protein: CASSAGVAYEQYF
CDR3 DNA: TGTGCCAGCAGCGCAGGGGTAGCCTACGAGCAGTACTTC

J gene: TRBJ2-1
clone size: -
V gene: TRBV6-6
D gene: TRBD2
CDR3 protein: CASTLSAGAPREQFF
CDR3 DNA: TGTGCCAGCACCTTAAGTGCGGGAGCTCCCCGTGAGCAGTTCTTC

J gene: TRBJ2-5
clone size: -
V gene: TRBV7-2
D gene: -
CDR3 protein: CASSLGAPFRETQYF
CDR3 DNA: TGTGCCAGCAGCTTAGGGGCCCCGTTTCGGGAGACCCAGTACTTC

J gene: TRBJ2-7
clone size: -
V gene: TRBV6-5
D gene: TRBD1
CDR3 protein: CASSQGTGGYYEQYF
CDR3 DNA: TGTGCCAGCAGCCAGGGGACAGGGGGCTATTACGAGCAGTACTTC

J gene: TRBJ2-1
clone size: -
V gene: TRBV5-1
D gene: TRBD1
CDR3 protein: CASSSASTGEQFF
CDR3 DNA: TGCGCCAGCAGCTCAGCGTCGACAGGGGAACAGTTCTTC

J gene: TRBJ1-6
clone size: once
V gene: TRBV4-1
D gene: TRBD1
CDR3 protein: CASSQESAETGNGSPLHF
CDR3 DNA: TGCGCCAGCAGCCAAGAATCGGCCGAGACAGGGAATGGATCACCCCTCCACTTT

J gene: TRBJ2-4
clone size: -
V gene: TRBV6-5
D gene: TRBD2
CDR3 protein: CASSYMWGGPNIQYF
CDR3 DNA: TGTGCCAGCAGTTACATGTGGGGGGGACCCAACATTCAGTACTTC

J gene: TRBJ2-5
clone size: -
V gene: TRBV12-5
D gene: TRBD1
CDR3 protein: CASGLVQGDLQETQYF
CDR3 DNA: TGTGCTAGTGGTTTGGTACAGGGGGACCTGCAAGAGACCCAGTACTTC

J gene: TRBJ2-2
clone size: -
V gene: TRBV6-1
D gene: -
CDR3 protein: CASSTGTLNTGELFF
CDR3 DNA: TGTGCCAGCAGTACCGGGACTTTGAACACCGGGGAGCTGTTTTTT

J gene: TRBJ2-7
clone size: -
V gene: TRBV5-4
D gene: TRBD1
CDR3 protein: CASSPDRGYSEQYF
CDR3 DNA: TGTGCCAGCAGCCCCGACAGGGGGTATAGCGAGCAGTACTTC

J gene: TRBJ1-2
clone size: -
V gene: TRBV5-1
D gene: -
CDR3 protein: CASSEGAVSNYGYTF
CDR3 DNA: TGCGCCAGCAGCGAAGGGGCAGTCTCTAACTATGGCTACACCTTC

J gene: TRBJ2-1
clone size: -
V gene: TRBV4-3
D gene: TRBD2
CDR3 protein: CASSQGTGTTNEQFF
CDR3 DNA: TGCGCCAGCAGCCAAGGAACCGGGACTACCAATGAGCAGTTCTTC

J gene: TRBJ1-2
clone size: -
V gene: TRBV5-4
D gene: TRBD1
CDR3 protein: CASSPGTEGYGYTF
CDR3 DNA: TGTGCCAGCAGCCCCGGGACAGAGGGCTATGGCTACACCTTC

J gene: TRBJ1-1
clone size: -
V gene: TRBV29-1
D gene: -
CDR3 protein: CSVLSNTEAFF
CDR3 DNA: TGCAGCGTCCTTTCGAACACTGAAGCTTTCTTT

J gene: TRBJ2-7
clone size: -
V gene: TRBV4-3
D gene: -
CDR3 protein: CASSQGPSYEQYF
CDR3 DNA: TGCGCCAGCAGCCAAGGGCCCTCCTACGAGCAGTACTTC

J gene: TRBJ2-2
clone size: -
V gene: TRBV28
D gene: -
CDR3 protein: CASSLRAGALANTGELFF
CDR3 DNA: TGTGCCAGCAGTTTACGCGCAGGGGCGCTAGCGAACACCGGGGAGCTGTTTTTT

J gene: TRBJ1-2
clone size: -
V gene: TRBV4-1
D gene: -
CDR3 protein: CASSQEVRGGIGGYTF
CDR3 DNA: TGCGCCAGCAGCCAAGAGGTGCGGGGGGGTATCGGTGGCTACACCTTC

J gene: TRBJ2-1
clone size: -
V gene: TRBV6-4
D gene: TRBD2
CDR3 protein: CASRGGVYNEQFF
CDR3 DNA: TGTGCCAGCCGCGGGGGGGTTTACAATGAGCAGTTCTTC

J gene: TRBJ1-1
clone size: -
V gene: TRBV5-4
D gene: TRBD1
CDR3 protein: CASSTGVPNEAFF
CDR3 DNA: TGTGCCAGCAGTACAGGGGTGCCGAATGAAGCTTTCTTT

J gene: TRBJ1-1
clone size: -
V gene: TRBV5-6
D gene: TRBD1
CDR3 protein: CASSLPGQGSSSRGTEAFF
CDR3 DNA: TGTGCCAGCAGCCTACCGGGACAGGGGAGCTCCTCACGCGGCACTGAAGCTTTCTTT

J gene: TRBJ1-1
clone size: -
V gene: TRBV7-9
D gene: -
CDR3 protein: CASVPRGDPEAFF
CDR3 DNA: TGTGCCAGTGTACCCAGGGGCGACCCTGAAGCTTTCTTT

J gene: TRBJ1-1
clone size: -
V gene: TRBV11-2
D gene: -
CDR3 protein: CASSLAVNTEAFF
CDR3 DNA: TGTGCCAGCAGCTTAGCGGTGAACACTGAAGCTTTCTTT

J gene: TRBJ1-1
clone size: -
V gene: TRBV10-3
D gene: TRBD1
CDR3 protein: CAIKGTGDGTEAFF
CDR3 DNA: TGTGCCATCAAAGGGACAGGGGACGGCACTGAAGCTTTCTTT

J gene: TRBJ2-2
clone size: -
V gene: TRBV30
D gene: TRBD1
CDR3 protein: CAWSSPDRGHTGELFF
CDR3 DNA: TGTGCCTGGAGTTCCCCGGACAGGGGTCACACCGGGGAGCTGTTTTTT

J gene: TRBJ1-4
clone size: -
V gene: TRBV5-1
D gene: -
CDR3 protein: CASSPGGTTNEKLFF
CDR3 DNA: TGCGCCAGCAGCCCGGGCGGGACGACTAATGAAAAACTGTTTTTT

J gene: TRBJ2-7
clone size: -
V gene: TRBV7-2
D gene: -
CDR3 protein: CASSPEGFLSRYF
CDR3 DNA: TGTGCCAGCAGCCCGGAAGGTTTTCTTTCTAGGTACTTC

J gene: TRBJ1-2
clone size: -
V gene: TRBV2
D gene: TRBD1
CDR3 protein: CASSVGDSYGYTF
CDR3 DNA: TGTGCCAGCAGTGTCGGGGACAGCTATGGCTACACCTTC

J gene: TRBJ1-2
clone size: -
V gene: TRBV28
D gene: -
CDR3 protein: CALRGWDYGYTF
CDR3 DNA: TGTGCCTTACGCGGTTGGGACTATGGCTACACCTTC

J gene: TRBJ2-5
clone size: -
V gene: TRBV11-3
D gene: -
CDR3 protein: CASSISGEETQYF
CDR3 DNA: TGTGCCAGCAGCATTTCGGGGGAAGAGACCCAGTACTTC

J gene: TRBJ1-5
clone size: few
V gene: TRBV4-2
D gene: -
CDR3 protein: CASSQEGGGRYSNQPQHF
CDR3 DNA: TGTGCCAGCAGCCAAGAGGGAGGAGGGCGTTATAGCAATCAGCCCCAGCATTTT

J gene: TRBJ1-2
clone size: -
V gene: TRBV5-1
D gene: TRBD1
CDR3 protein: CASSSLTGTNYGYTF
CDR3 DNA: TGCGCCAGCAGCTCGTTGACAGGGACTAACTATGGCTACACCTTC

J gene: TRBJ1-5
clone size: -
V gene: TRBV29-1
D gene: TRBD1
CDR3 protein: CSVGETGFSNQPQHF
CDR3 DNA: TGCAGCGTTGGTGAGACAGGGTTTTCAAATCAGCCCCAGCATTTT